The sequence of this TCR beta chain was determined in a study of CD8 T cells in Susac syndrome. This CDR3 has 16 amino acids. With 1 base removed from V and 0 bases from J, the gap between germline ends came to 10 bases. CDR1 SNHLY and CDR2 FYNNEI come from the germline V gene. The authors reverse transcribed roughly 0.5 to 1 ug RNA with random hexamers. TCRdb independently ran MiXCR on the immunoSEQ multiplex PCR reads; one entry per CDR3 protein. The sample contains around 140,000 distinct CDR3 sequences, 94% of which appear only once. Sequenced sample: CD4+ T cells from PBMCs. This TCR was sampled from a human donor in good health. V is TRBV2 and J is TRBJ1-3; unclear D gene. CDR3 DNA: TGTGCCAGCAGTGAAGACATCCAACGCTCTGGAAACACCATATATTTT. Its protein product is CASSEDIQRSGNTIYF.